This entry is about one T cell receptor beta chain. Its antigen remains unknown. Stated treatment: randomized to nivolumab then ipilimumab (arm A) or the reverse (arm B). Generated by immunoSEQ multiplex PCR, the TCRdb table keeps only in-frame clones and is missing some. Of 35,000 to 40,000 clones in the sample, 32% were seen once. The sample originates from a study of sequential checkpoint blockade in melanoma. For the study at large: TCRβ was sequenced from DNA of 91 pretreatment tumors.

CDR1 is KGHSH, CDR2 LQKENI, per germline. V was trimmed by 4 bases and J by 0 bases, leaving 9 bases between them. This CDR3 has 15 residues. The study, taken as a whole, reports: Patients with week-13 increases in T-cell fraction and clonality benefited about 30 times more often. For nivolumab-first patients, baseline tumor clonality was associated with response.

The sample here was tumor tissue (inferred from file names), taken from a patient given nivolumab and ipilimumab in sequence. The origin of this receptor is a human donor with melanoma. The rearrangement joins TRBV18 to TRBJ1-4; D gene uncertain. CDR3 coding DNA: TGTGCCAGCTCACAGGATTATACAACTAATGAAAAACTGTTTTTT. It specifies CASSQDYTTNEKLFF.